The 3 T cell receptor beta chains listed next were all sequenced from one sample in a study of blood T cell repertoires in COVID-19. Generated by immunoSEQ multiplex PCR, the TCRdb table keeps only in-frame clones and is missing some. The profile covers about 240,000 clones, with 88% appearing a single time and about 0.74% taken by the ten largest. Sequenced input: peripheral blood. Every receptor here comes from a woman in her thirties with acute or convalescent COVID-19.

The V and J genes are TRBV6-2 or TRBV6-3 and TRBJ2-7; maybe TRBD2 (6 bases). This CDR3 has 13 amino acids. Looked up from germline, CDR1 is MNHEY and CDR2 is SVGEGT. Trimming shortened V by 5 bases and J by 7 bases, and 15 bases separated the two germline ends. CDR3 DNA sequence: TGTGCCAGCAGTCTGCCGGGACTGCAGGAGCAGTACTTC. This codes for CASSLPGLQEQYF.

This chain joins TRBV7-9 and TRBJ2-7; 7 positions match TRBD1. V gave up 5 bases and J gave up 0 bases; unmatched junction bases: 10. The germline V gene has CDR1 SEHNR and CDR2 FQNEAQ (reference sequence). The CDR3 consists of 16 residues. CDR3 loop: CASSRTGATPSYEQYF. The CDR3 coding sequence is TGTGCCAGCAGCCGTACAGGGGCCACCCCCTCCTACGAGCAGTACTTC. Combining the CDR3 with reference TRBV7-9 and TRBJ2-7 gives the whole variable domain DTGVSQNPRHKITKRGQNVTFRCDPISEHNRLYWYRQTLGQGPEFLTYFQNEAQLEKSRLLSDRFSAERPKGSFSTLEIQRTEQGDSAMYLCASSRTGATPSYEQYFGPGTRLTVT.

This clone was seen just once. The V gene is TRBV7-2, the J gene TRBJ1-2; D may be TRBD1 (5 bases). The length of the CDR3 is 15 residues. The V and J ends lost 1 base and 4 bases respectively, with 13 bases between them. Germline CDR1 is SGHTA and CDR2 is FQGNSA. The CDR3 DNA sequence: TGTGCCAGCAGCTTAGACGCCCCGGGGGGCTATGGCTACACCTTC. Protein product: CASSLDAPGGYGYTF.